The rows below give T cell receptor beta chains drawn from one sample of a study of neurological immune-mediated disorders. MiXCR was run by TCRdb on the 5' RACE reads, yielding one entry per CDR3 protein. Of around 30,000 distinct CDR3 sequences in the sample, about 4% are singletons; the top ten hold more than 20%. Input material: CD4+ T cells from blood. All receptors derive from a woman between 40 and 50 years old in good health. Both conserved end residues are part of each CDR3. The D gene is left open where the match is weak. Clone size is not always given. Where it is, it says once, few, many or a class for expanded clones.

>many|TRBV5-1|TRBJ1-5|TRBD1
TGCGCCAGCAGCGAAGGGACAGGAGCCAATCAGCCCCAGCATTTT
CASSEGTGANQPQHF
>many|TRBV10-3|TRBJ2-3|TRBD2
TGTGCCATCAGGAGACTAGCGGAGCCCACAGATACGCAGTATTTT
CAIRRLAEPTDTQYF
>many|TRBV24-1|TRBJ2-6|-
TGTGCCACCAGTGCCCGGCAACCTGGGGCCAACGTCCTGACTTTC
CATSARQPGANVLTF
>-|TRBV10-2|TRBJ1-6|-
TGCGCCAGCAGTGAGCGTCGGTCACCCCTCCACTTT
CASSERRSPLHF
>many|TRBV20-1|TRBJ2-7|TRBD2
TGCAGTGCTAGATCAGGACTAGCGGGAGACTACGAGCAGTACTTC
CSARSGLAGDYEQYF
>-|TRBV12-3/TRBV12-4|TRBJ2-3|TRBD1
TGTGCCAGCCAGGGGGCGGGAGATACGCAGTATTTT
CASQGAGDTQYF
>many|TRBV7-2|TRBJ2-3|TRBD2
TGTGCCAGCAGCTTGCTAGCGGGGGACCGCACAGATACGCAGTATTTT
CASSLLAGDRTDTQYF
>many|TRBV7-6|TRBJ2-5|-
TGTGCCAGCGCGGAGGTGGCAGAGACCCAGTACTTC
CASAEVAETQYF
>-|TRBV5-6|TRBJ2-5|-
TGTGCCAGCAGCGTGGACCCGAGTCGAGAGACCCAGTACTTC
CASSVDPSRETQYF
>many|TRBV5-1|TRBJ2-7|TRBD1
TGCGCCAGCAGCTCCGGGACAGGTGCCTACGAGCAGTACTTC
CASSSGTGAYEQYF
>many|TRBV6-6|TRBJ1-4|-
TGTGCCAGCAGTGAACCGGGACTCATCAATGAAAAACTGTTTTTT
CASSEPGLINEKLFF
>many|TRBV20-1|TRBJ2-3|TRBD2
TGCAGTGCCACCGGGACTAGCGAAACCCCCACAGATACGCAGTATTTT
CSATGTSETPTDTQYF
>-|TRBV7-7|TRBJ2-3|-
TGTGCTAGCAGCCCTCCCTGGACCACAGATACGCAGTATTTT
CASSPPWTTDTQYF
>-|TRBV10-2|TRBJ2-7|-
TGCGCCAGCAGTGTAGGCGGCTCCTACGAGCAGTACTTC
CASSVGGSYEQYF
>many|TRBV5-1|TRBJ1-1|-
TGCGCCAGCAGCTTGGAGGCAGGGGCGAACACTGAAGCTTTCTTT
CASSLEAGANTEAFF
>many|TRBV6-1|TRBJ1-6|-
TGTGCCAGCAGTGAGGGGAGGCACCCTCCCCTCCACTTT
CASSEGRHPPLHF
>few|TRBV18|TRBJ2-7|TRBD2
TGTGCCAGCTCACGCGGGGGGACCTACGAGCAGTACTTC
CASSRGGTYEQYF
>many|TRBV15|TRBJ2-3|-
TGTGCCACCAGCAGAGATGCGGCCGCCGCGGATACGCAGTATTTT
CATSRDAAAADTQYF
>many|TRBV20-1|TRBJ2-1|-
TGCAGTGCTAGAGTTGTGGCGGCAGGCCCAGGGGGGGAGCAGTTCTTC
CSARVVAAGPGGEQFF
>many|TRBV5-1|TRBJ2-6|-
TGCGCCAGCAGCCTGTTTGCTGGGGCCAACGTCCTGACTTTC
CASSLFAGANVLTF
>many|TRBV20-1|TRBJ2-1|-
TGCAGCTATCAGGGGTCCTACAATGAGCAGTTCTTC
CSYQGSYNEQFF
>many|TRBV5-1|TRBJ2-1|TRBD2
TGCGCCAGCAGCTTGAGTCCGGCGGGGGGTCTGAACAATGAGCAGTTCTTC
CASSLSPAGGLNNEQFF
>once|TRBV29-1|TRBJ2-6|-
TGCAGCGTGGAAACGGGGTTTGGGGCCAACGTCCTGACTTTC
CSVETGFGANVLTF
>many|TRBV4-1|TRBJ1-1|TRBD1
TGCGCCAGCAGCCAAGAGGGTAGGGGGCGGGGGGAGACTGAAGCTTTCTTT
CASSQEGRGRGETEAFF
>many|TRBV7-8|TRBJ2-1|TRBD2
TGTGCCAGCAGCCCCCGGGTTGGGCTAGCGGATTACAATGAGCAGTTCTTC
CASSPRVGLADYNEQFF
>many|TRBV20-1|TRBJ1-1|-
TGCAGTGCTAGAGATCTCTCGGGGGGGCCAGAAGCTTTCTTT
CSARDLSGGPEAFF
>many|TRBV14|TRBJ2-1|-
TGTGCCAGCAGCCAAATTCGTTATGCGGGCGAACCTCACAATGAGCAGTTCTTC
CASSQIRYAGEPHNEQFF
>many|TRBV6-1|TRBJ1-1|-
TGTGCCAGCAGCGCCAGGGAAGGTACTGAAGCTTTCTTT
CASSAREGTEAFF
>many|TRBV5-6|TRBJ2-5|-
TGTGCCAGCAGCCCAGAGCTCAGGGAGACCCAGTACTTC
CASSPELRETQYF
>many|TRBV5-1|TRBJ1-1|TRBD1
TGCGCCAGCAGTCGTTCTACAGGGGGCAATACTGAAGCTTTCTTT
CASSRSTGGNTEAFF
>many|TRBV7-2|TRBJ2-2|-
TGTGCCAGCAGCTTAGACGCCGGGGAGCTGTTTTTT
CASSLDAGELFF
>many|TRBV5-1|TRBJ2-1|-
TGCGCCAGCAGCTTGGCCTACAATGAGCAGTTCTTC
CASSLAYNEQFF
>many|TRBV5-1|TRBJ1-1|-
TGCGCCAGCAGCTTGGGGGACTACACTGAAGCTTTCTTT
CASSLGDYTEAFF
>many|TRBV7-2|TRBJ2-3|TRBD1
TGTGCCAGCAGCCCCTCAGGGACAGGGGTAACAGATACGCAGTATTTT
CASSPSGTGVTDTQYF
>many|TRBV5-1|TRBJ2-2|TRBD2
TGCGCCAGCAGCTTCGAACTAGCGGGAGGGATGAACACCGGGGAGCTGTTTTTT
CASSFELAGGMNTGELFF